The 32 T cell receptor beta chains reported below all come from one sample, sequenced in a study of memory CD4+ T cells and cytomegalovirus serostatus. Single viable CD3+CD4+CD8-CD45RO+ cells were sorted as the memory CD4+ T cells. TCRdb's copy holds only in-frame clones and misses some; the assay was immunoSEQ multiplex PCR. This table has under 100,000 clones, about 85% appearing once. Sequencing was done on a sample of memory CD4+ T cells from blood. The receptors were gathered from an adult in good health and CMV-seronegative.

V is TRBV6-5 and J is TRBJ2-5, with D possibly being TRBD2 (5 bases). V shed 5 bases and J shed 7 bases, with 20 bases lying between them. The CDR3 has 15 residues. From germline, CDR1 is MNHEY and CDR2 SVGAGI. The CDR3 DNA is TGTGCCAGCAGTCGCCCAGCAGACTATCCGGGGACCCAGTACTTC. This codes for CASSRPADYPGTQYF.

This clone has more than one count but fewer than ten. Here the CDR3 reads CASSIAGTEGAYEQYF. Here the CDR3 DNA reads TGTGCCAGCAGCATCGCCGGGACCGAGGGAGCCTACGAGCAGTACTTC. This chain connects TRBV7-6 to TRBJ2-7, with D possibly being TRBD1 or TRBD2 (5 bases each). The length of the CDR3 is 16 residues. Germline values: CDR1 SGHVS, CDR2 FNYEAQ. The V gene lost 5 bases and the J gene lost 2 bases, with 19 bases spanning the gap.

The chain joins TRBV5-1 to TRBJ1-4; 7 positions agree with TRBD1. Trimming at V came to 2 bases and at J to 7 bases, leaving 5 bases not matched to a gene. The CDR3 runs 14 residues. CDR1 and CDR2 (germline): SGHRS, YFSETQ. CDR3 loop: CASSLARDSEKLFF. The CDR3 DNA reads TGCGCCAGCAGCTTAGCCAGGGACAGTGAAAAACTGTTTTTT.

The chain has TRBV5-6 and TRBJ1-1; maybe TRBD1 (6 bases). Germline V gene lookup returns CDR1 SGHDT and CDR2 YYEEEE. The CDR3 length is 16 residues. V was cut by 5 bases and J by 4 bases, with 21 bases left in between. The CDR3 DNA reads TGTGCCAGCAGTCCCCTAGGTGGGGGGCAGGGCACTGAAGCTTTCTTT. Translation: CASSPLGGGQGTEAFF.

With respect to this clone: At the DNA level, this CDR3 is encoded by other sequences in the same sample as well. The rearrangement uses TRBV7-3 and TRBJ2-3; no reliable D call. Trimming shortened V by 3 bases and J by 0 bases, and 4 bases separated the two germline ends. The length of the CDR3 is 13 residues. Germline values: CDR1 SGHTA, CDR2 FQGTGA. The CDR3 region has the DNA TGTGCCAGCAGCTTTTCTAGCACAGATACGCAGTATTTT. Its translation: CASSFSSTDTQYF.

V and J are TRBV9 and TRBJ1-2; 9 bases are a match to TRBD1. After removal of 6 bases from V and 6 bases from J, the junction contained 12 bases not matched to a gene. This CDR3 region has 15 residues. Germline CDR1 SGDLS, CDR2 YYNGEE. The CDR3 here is CASTFSPGTGNGYTF. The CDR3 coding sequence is TGTGCCAGCACCTTTAGTCCCGGGACAGGGAATGGCTACACCTTC.

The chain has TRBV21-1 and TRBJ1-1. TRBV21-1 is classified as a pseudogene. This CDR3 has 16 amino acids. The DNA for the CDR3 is TGTGCCACCTTCCTTGGAGGTGGAAAGAAGTTCACTGAAGCTTTCTTT. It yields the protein CATFLGGGKKFTEAFF.

CDR3 sequence (DNA): TGTGCCAGCAGCGTTAATTTAGGACCCCTAGGAGGGGAGACCCAGTACTTC. Translating gives CASSVNLGPLGGETQYF. The chain joins TRBV7-2 to TRBJ2-5, with D possibly TRBD2 on 6 matching bases. Trimming removed 5 bases from V and 5 bases from J, with 24 bases in between. Germline values: CDR1 SGHTA, CDR2 FQGNSA. The CDR3 has 17 amino acids.

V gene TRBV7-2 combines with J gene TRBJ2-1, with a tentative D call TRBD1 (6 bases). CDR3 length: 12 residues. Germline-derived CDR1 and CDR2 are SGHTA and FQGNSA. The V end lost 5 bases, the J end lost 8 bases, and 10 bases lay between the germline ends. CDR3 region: CASSPQGYEQFF. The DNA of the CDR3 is TGTGCCAGCAGCCCCCAGGGGTATGAGCAGTTCTTC.

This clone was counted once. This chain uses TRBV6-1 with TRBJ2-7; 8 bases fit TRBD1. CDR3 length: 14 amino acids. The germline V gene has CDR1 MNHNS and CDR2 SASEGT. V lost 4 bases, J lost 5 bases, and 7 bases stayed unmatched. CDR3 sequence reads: CASSVRWTGNEQYF. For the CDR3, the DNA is TGTGCCAGCAGTGTCCGTTGGACAGGGAACGAGCAGTACTTC.

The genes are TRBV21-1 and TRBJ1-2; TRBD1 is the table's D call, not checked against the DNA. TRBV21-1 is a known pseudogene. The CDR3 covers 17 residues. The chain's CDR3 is CASSPRQGGQRIYGYTF. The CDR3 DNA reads TGTGCCAGCAGCCCGCGACAGGGGGGACAACGTATCTATGGCTACACCTTC.

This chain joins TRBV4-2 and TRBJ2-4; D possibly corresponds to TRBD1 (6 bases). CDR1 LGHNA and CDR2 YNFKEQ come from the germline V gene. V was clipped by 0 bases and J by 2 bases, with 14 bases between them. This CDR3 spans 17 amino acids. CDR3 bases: TGTGCCAGCAGCCAAGAAGAGGGGGACACTACCAAAAACATTCAGTACTTC. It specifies CASSQEEGDTTKNIQYF.

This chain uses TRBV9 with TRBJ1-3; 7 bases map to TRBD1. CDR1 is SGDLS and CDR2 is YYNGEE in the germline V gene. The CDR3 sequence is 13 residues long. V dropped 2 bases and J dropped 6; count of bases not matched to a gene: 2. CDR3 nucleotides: TGTGCCAGCAGCGTCAGGGGGGAAAACACCATATATTTT. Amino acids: CASSVRGENTIYF.

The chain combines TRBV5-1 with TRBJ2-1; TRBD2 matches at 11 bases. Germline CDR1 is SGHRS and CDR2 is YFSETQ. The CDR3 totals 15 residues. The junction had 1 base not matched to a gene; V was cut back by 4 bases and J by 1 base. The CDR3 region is CASSGTSGSYNEQFF. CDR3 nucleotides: TGCGCCAGCAGCGGGACTAGCGGATCCTACAATGAGCAGTTCTTC.

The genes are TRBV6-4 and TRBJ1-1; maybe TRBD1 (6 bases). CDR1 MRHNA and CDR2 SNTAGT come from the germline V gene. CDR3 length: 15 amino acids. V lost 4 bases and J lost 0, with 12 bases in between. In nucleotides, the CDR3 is TGTGCCAGCAGTGGCCCGGGACAAATGAACACTGAAGCTTTCTTT. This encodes CASSGPGQMNTEAFF.

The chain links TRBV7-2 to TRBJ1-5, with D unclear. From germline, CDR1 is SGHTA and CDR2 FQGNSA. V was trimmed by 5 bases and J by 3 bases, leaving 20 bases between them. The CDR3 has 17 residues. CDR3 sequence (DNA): TGTGCCAGCAGCCGTGAAAGCCGGACCGCCTTCAATCAGCCCCAGCATTTT. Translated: CASSRESRTAFNQPQHF.

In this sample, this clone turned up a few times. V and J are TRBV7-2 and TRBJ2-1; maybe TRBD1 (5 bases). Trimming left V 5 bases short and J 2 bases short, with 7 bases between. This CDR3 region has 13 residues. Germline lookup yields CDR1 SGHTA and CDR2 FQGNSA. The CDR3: CASSGATYNEQFF. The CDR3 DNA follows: TGTGCCAGCAGCGGGGCGACCTACAATGAGCAGTTCTTC.

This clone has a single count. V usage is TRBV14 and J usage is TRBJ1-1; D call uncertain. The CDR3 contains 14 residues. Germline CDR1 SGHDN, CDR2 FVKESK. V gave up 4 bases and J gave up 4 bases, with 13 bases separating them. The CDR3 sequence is CASSPIFEGTEAFF. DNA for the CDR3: TGTGCCAGCAGCCCCATCTTCGAGGGCACTGAAGCTTTCTTT.

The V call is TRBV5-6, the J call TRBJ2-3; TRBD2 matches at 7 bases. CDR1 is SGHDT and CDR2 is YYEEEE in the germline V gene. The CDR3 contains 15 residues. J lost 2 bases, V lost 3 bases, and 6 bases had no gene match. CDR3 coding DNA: TGTGCCAGCAGCTCTCTAGCGGAGATCACAGATACGCAGTATTTT. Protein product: CASSSLAEITDTQYF.

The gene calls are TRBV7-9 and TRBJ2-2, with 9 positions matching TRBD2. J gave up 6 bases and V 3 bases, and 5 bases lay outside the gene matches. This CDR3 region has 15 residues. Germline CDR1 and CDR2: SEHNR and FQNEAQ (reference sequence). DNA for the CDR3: TGTGCCAGCAGCTTTTTGCGGGGGGGCGCCGGGGAGCTGTTTTTT. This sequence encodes CASSFLRGGAGELFF.

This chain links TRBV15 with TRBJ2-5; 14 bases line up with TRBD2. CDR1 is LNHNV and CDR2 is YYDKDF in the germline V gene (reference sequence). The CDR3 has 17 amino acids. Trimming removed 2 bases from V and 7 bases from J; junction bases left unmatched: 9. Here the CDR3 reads CATSRKGTSGGGGTQYF. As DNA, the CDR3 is TGTGCCACCAGCAGAAAGGGGACTAGCGGGGGCGGCGGGACCCAGTACTTC.

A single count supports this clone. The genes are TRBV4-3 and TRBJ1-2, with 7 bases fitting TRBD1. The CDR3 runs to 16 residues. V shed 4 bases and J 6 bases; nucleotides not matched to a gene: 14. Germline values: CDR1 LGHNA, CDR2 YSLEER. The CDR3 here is CASSPQDHRGRNGYTF. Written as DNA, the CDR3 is TGCGCCAGCAGCCCTCAAGACCACAGGGGTAGGAATGGCTACACCTTC.

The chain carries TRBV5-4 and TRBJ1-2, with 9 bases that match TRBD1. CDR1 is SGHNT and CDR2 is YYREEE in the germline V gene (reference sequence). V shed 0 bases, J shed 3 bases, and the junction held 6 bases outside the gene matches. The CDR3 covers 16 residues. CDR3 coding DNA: TGTGCCAGCAGCTTGGGGTATAGGACAGGGGACTATGGCTACACCTTC. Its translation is CASSLGYRTGDYGYTF.

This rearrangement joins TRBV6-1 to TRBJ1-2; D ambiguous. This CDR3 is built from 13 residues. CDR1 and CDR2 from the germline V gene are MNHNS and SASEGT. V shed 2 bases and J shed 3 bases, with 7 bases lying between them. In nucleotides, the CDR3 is TGTGCCAGCAGTGAAATTGGGGACTATGGCTACACCTTC. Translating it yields CASSEIGDYGYTF.

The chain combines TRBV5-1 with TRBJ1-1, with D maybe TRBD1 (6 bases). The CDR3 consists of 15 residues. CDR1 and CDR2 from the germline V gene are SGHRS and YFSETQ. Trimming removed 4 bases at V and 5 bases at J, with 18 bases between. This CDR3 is CASSMWAGDGTEAFF. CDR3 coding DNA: TGCGCCAGCAGCATGTGGGCAGGGGATGGAACTGAAGCTTTCTTT. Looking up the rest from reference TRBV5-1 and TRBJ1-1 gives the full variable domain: KAGVTQTPRYLIKTRGQQVTLSCSPISGHRSVSWYQQTPGQGLQFLFEYFSETQRNKGNFPGRFSGRQFSNSRSEMNVSTLELGDSALYLCASSMWAGDGTEAFFGQGTRLTVV.

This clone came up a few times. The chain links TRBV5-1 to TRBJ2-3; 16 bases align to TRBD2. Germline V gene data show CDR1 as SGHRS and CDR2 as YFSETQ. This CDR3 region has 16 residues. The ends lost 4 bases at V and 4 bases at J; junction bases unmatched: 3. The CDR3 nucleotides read TGCGCCAGCAGCACCGGGACTAGCGGGGGGGCAGATACGCAGTATTTT. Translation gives CASSTGTSGGADTQYF.

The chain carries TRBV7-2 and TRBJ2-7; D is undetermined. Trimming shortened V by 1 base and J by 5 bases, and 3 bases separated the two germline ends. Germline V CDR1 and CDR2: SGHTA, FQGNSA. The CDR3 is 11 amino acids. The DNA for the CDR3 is TGTGCCAGCAGCTTAGTCCACGAGCAGTACTTC. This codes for CASSLVHEQYF.

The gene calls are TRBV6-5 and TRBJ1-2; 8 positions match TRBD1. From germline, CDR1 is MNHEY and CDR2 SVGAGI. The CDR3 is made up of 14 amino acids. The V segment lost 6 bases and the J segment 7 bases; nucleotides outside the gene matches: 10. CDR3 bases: TGTGCCAGCAGCAACGGACAGGGAAGAATTGGCTACACCTTC. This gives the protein CASSNGQGRIGYTF.

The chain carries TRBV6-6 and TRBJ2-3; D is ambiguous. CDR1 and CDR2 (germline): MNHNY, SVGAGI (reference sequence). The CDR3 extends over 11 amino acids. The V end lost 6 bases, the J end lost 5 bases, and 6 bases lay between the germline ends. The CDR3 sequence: CASREVDTQYF. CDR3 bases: TGTGCCAGCAGAGAGGTAGATACGCAGTATTTT.

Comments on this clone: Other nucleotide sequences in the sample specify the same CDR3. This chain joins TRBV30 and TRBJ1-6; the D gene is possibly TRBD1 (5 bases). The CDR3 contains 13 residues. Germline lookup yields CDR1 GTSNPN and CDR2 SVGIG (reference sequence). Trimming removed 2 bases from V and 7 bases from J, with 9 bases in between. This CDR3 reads CAWSSGWNSPLHF. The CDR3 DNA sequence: TGTGCCTGGAGTTCAGGGTGGAATTCACCCCTCCACTTT.

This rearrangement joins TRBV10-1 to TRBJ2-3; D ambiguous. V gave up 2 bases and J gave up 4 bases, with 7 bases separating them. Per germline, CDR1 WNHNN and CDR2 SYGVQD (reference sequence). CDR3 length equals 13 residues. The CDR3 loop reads CASSERPPDTQYF. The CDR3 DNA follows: TGCGCCAGCAGTGAGCGTCCCCCAGATACGCAGTATTTT.

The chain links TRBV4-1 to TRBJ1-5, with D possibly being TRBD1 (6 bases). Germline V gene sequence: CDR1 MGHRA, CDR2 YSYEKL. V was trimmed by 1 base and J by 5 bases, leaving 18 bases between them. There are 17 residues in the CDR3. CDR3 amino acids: CASSQVTRTVLDQPQHF. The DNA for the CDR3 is TGCGCCAGCAGCCAAGTAACCAGGACAGTCCTGGATCAGCCCCAGCATTTT.